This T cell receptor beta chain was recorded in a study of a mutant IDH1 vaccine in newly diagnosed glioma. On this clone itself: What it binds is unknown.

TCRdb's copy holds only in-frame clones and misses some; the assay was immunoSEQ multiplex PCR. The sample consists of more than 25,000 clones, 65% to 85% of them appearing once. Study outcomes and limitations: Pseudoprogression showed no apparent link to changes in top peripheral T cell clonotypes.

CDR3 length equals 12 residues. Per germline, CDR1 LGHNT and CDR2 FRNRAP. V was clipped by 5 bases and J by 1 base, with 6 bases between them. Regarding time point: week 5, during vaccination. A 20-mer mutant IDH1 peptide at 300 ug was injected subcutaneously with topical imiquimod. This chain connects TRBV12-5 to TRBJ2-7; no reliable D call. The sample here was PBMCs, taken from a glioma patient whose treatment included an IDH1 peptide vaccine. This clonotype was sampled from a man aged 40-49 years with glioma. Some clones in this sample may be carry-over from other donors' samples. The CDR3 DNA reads TGTGCTAGTGGTCCCGATTCCTACGAGCAGTACTTC. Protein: CASGPDSYEQYF.